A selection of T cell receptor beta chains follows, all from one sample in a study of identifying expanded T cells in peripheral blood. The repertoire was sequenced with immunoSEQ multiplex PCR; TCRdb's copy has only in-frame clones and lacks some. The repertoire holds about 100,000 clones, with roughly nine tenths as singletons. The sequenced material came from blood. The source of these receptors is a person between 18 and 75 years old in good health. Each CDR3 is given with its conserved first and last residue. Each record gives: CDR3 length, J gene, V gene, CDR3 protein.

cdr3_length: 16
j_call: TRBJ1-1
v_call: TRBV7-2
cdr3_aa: CASSLGRAVKLEQAFF

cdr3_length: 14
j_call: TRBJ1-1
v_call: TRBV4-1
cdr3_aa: CASSPDPGGTEAFF

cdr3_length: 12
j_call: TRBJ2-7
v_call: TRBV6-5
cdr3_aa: CASSYRAYEQYF

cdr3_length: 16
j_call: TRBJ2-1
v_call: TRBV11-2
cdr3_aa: CASSLMWGDFYNEQFF

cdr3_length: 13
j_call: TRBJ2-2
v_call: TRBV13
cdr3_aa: CASSLQGTGELFF

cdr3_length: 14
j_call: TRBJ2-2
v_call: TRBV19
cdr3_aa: CASCRQGNTGELFF

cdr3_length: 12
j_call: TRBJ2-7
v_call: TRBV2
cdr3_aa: CASRDYLSEQYF

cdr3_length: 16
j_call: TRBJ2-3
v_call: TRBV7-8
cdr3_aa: CASSLDEGSSTDTQYF

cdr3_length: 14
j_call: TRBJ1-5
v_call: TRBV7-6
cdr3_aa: CASSLVGGAPPQHF

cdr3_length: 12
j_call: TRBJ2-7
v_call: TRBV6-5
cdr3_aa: CASSGGPYEQYF